The clone carrying this T cell receptor (beta chain) was counted between two and nine times. Its matching antigen is unknown. This sample is part of a study of T cell repertoires in cytomegalovirus infection. As for the study in general: HLA-B-restricted CMV epitopes that are well studied were used alongside recently identified HLA-C-restricted ones. Findings and limits, study-wide: The ex vivo response was dominated by HLA-C-restricted CMV-specific TCR beta clonotypes.

Germline values: CDR1 MNHEY, CDR2 SVGEGT. The V end was cut by 7 bases, the J end by 3 bases, with 15 bases between. The length of the CDR3 is 14 residues. TCRdb fed the reads into MiXCR, producing one record per CDR3 protein. The repertoire holds about 890,000 distinct CDR3 sequences, with 25% to 40% as singletons. The chain links TRBV6-2 or TRBV6-3 to TRBJ1-1; no clear D. The sequence was obtained from a human donor in good health (CMV status not recorded). Some clones in this sample may be carry-over from other donors' samples. Source: cultured CD8+ T cells from PBMCs, taken from culture after CMV antigen stimulation. This CDR3 is CASTRVKLDTEAFF. The CDR3 coding sequence is TGTGCCAGCACCCGAGTGAAGTTGGACACTGAAGCTTTCTTT.